The present T cell receptor (beta chain) was sequenced within a study of Tregs in tolerant kidney transplant recipients. Recipients received nonmyeloablative bone marrow transplants from related graft donors, with transient mixed chimerism. Trimming at V came to 3 bases and at J to 6 bases, leaving 5 bases not matched to a gene. CDR1 SGHRS and CDR2 YFSETQ come from the germline V gene. This CDR3 has 13 amino acids. Sequencing was performed with immunoSEQ multiplex PCR; in TCRdb, only in-frame clones are kept and a portion is missing. Here the sample spans over 70,000 clones, 91% being singletons. The sequences come from CD4+ T cells from blood (PBMCs), collected 24 months after the transplant. The origin of this receptor is a human patient who received a combined kidney and bone marrow transplant. Some T cells may be supplied by the graft donor. The gene calls are TRBV5-1 and TRBJ1-2; 7 bases align to TRBD1. The CDR3 loop is CASSSRQGDGYTF. The CDR3, as DNA: TGCGCCAGCAGCTCCCGACAGGGTGATGGCTACACCTTC.